This is a list of T cell receptor beta chains from one sample in a study of CD8 T cells in Susac syndrome. TCRdb processed the immunoSEQ multiplex PCR reads anew with MiXCR; each CDR3 protein has one entry. The repertoire consists of over 130,000 distinct CDR3 sequences, with approximately 96% occurring once and the leading ten covering over 0.1%. The specimen was CD4+ T cells from PBMCs. Receptors originate from a human donor with multiple sclerosis. CDR3s include the opening cysteine and the closing phenylalanine or tryptophan. The D gene is left open where the match is weak.

v_call	d_call	j_call	cdr3_aa
TRBV20-1	TRBD1	TRBJ1-1	CSARVARQGGEAFF
TRBV12-3/TRBV12-4	-	TRBJ2-7	CASSLQGLAQYF
TRBV20-1	-	TRBJ2-7	CSASLVRAYEQYF
TRBV15	-	TRBJ2-7	CATSRAPGEGRGESYEQYF
TRBV13	-	TRBJ1-5	CASSLGGYQPQHF
TRBV30	TRBD1	TRBJ1-2	CAWTWTGKGSDGYTF
TRBV20-1	TRBD1	TRBJ2-7	CSARRQGDEQYF
TRBV12-3/TRBV12-4	-	TRBJ2-3	CASSFGVATQYF
TRBV12-3/TRBV12-4	TRBD2	TRBJ2-3	CASSLAGVADTQYF
TRBV9	-	TRBJ2-7	CASSVNSVGNEQYF
TRBV20-1	TRBD1	TRBJ1-5	CSAVGTGGTVSNQPQHF
TRBV6-6	-	TRBJ2-7	CASSYPSGEQYF
TRBV29-1	TRBD2	TRBJ2-1	CSARTSGRVDEQFF
TRBV20-1	-	TRBJ2-1	CSARPPASGSNNNEQFF
TRBV29-1	-	TRBJ1-1	CSAVGELGFGSTEAFF
TRBV7-8	TRBD1	TRBJ1-1	CASSSTPPDRGFGTEAFF
TRBV28	-	TRBJ1-1	CASSMPQGRNTEAFF
TRBV6-2/TRBV6-3	TRBD2	TRBJ2-5	CASRAGHQETQYF
TRBV12-3/TRBV12-4	TRBD1	TRBJ1-2	CASSRRTGSYGYTF
TRBV15	-	TRBJ2-5	CATRLTPGTKETQYF
TRBV27	-	TRBJ2-2	CASSLSAGELFF
TRBV20-1	-	TRBJ1-5	CSSRRGDDQPQHF
TRBV20-1	-	TRBJ1-2	CSASQGIYGYTF
TRBV3-1	TRBD1	TRBJ1-1	CASTYNWDRATEAFF
TRBV13	-	TRBJ2-7	CASSVDGHLYEQYF
TRBV29-1	-	TRBJ1-4	CSVAWASNEKLFF
TRBV29-1	-	TRBJ1-1	CSVGHRGGNTEAFF
TRBV30	-	TRBJ1-5	CAWSERSANQPQHF
TRBV3-1	-	TRBJ2-7	CASSQKTAKQYF
TRBV5-6	TRBD2	TRBJ2-7	CASSSGTSGRAYEQYF
TRBV29-1	TRBD2	TRBJ2-1	CSVEVRVTGLPLDEQFF
TRBV19	-	TRBJ2-6	CASTPWESGANVLTF